This record looks at one TCR beta chain sequence and its context. Its antigen is still unknown. CD45RO-CCR7+CD27+CD95- expression identified naive CD8+ T cells. The sample originates from a study of CXCR3-negative and CXCR3-positive naive CD8 T cells. Whole-study results and caveats: Similar TRBV-TRBJ gene usage was seen in naive CXCR3-negative and CXCR3-positive cells, but not in memory cells. High diversity, comparable across both naive subsets, contrasted with much lower diversity in memory CD8+ cells. CXCR3-expressing naive cells carried TRB CDR3s more hydrophobic than those of CXCR3-negative naive cells.

CDR3 length equals 13 residues. CDR1 is DFQATT and CDR2 is SNEGSKA in the germline V gene (reference sequence). Each TRB cDNA library was prepared by 5' RACE (with UMI labels). TCRdb re-called the 5' RACE reads, yielding one record per CDR3 amino acid sequence without DNA. This sample's table reports roughly 100,000 distinct CDR3 sequences. Sequencing was carried out using naive CXCR3+ CD8+ T cells from blood. The subset is: CD45RO-CCR7+CD27+CD95- naive CD8+ T cells expressing CXCR3 (TNR3+). The V call is TRBV20-1, the J call TRBJ1-5; the TCRdb D gene call, TRBD1, has no DNA to confirm it. The sequence derives from a human donor in good health. Some clones in this sample may be carry-over from other donors' samples. CDR3 amino acids: CSALGTDNQPQHF.